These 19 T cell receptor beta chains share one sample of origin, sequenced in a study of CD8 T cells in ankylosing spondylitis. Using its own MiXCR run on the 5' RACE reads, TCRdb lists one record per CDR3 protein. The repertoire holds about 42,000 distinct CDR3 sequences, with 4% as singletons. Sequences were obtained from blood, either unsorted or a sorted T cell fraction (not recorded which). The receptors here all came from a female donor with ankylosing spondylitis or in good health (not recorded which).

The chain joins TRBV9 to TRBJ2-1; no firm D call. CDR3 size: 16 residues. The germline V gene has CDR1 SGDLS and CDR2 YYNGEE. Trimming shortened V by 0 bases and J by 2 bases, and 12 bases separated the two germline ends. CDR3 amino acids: CASSVDPLPPYNEQFF. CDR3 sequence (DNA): TGTGCCAGCAGCGTAGACCCTCTACCCCCCTACAATGAGCAGTTCTTC.

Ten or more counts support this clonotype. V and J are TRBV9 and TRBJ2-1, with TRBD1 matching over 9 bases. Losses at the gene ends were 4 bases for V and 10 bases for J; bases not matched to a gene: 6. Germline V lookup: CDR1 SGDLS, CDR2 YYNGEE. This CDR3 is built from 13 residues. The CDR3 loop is CASSIDRGREQFF. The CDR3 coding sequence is TGTGCCAGCAGCATCGACAGGGGGAGGGAGCAGTTCTTC.

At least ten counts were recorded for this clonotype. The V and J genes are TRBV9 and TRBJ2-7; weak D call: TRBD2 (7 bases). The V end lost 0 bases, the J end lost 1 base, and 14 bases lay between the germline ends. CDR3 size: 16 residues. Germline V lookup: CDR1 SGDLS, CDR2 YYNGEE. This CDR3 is CASSVEPGGASYEQYF. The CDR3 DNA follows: TGTGCCAGCAGCGTAGAGCCTGGGGGGGCGTCCTACGAGCAGTACTTC.

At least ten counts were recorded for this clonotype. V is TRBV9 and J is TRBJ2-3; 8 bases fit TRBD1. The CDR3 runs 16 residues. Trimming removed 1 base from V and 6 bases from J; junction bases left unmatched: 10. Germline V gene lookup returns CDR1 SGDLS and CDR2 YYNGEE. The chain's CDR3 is CASSVTGQGAADTQYF. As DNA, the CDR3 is TGTGCCAGCAGCGTAACGGGTCAGGGGGCGGCCGATACGCAGTATTTT.

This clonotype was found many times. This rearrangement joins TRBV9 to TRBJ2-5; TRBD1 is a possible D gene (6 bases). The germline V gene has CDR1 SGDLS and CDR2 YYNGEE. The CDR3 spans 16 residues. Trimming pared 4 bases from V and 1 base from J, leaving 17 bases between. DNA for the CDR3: TGTGCCAGCAGCACCCCGGACAGAGCAGCCCAAGAGACCCAGTACTTC. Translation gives CASSTPDRAAQETQYF.

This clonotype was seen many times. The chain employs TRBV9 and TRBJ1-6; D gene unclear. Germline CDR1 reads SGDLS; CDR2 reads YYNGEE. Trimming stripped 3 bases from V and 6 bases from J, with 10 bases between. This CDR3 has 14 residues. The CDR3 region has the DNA TGTGCCAGCAGCGCCCTCGGTTTTAATTCACCCCTCCACTTT. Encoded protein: CASSALGFNSPLHF.

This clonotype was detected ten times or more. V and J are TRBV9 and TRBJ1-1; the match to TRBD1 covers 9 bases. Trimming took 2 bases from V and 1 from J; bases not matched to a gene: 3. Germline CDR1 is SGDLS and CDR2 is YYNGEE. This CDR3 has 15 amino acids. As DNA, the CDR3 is TGTGCCAGCAGCGTCGGGACAGGGTGGAACACTGAAGCTTTCTTT. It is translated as CASSVGTGWNTEAFF.

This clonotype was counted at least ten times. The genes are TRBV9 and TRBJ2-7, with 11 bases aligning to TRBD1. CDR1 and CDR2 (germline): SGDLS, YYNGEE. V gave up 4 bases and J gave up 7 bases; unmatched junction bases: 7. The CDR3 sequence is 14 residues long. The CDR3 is CASSSGTGGREQYF. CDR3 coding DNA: TGTGCCAGCAGCTCCGGGACAGGGGGTCGGGAGCAGTACTTC.

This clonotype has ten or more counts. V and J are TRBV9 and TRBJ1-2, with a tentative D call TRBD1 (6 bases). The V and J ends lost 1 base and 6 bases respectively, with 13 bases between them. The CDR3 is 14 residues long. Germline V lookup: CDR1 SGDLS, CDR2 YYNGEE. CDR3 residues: CASSVTGQPNGYTF. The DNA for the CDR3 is TGTGCCAGCAGCGTAACTGGACAGCCAAATGGCTACACCTTC.

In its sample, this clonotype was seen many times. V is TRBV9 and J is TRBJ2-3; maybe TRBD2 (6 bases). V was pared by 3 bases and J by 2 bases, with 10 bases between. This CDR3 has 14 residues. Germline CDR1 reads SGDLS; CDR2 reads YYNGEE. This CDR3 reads CASSARDFTDTQYF. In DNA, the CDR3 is TGTGCCAGCAGCGCTCGGGACTTCACAGATACGCAGTATTTT.

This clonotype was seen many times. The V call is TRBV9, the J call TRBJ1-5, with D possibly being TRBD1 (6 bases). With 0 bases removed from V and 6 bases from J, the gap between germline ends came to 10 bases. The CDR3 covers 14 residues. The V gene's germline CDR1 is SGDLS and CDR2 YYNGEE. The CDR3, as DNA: TGTGCCAGCAGCGTAGCGGGGGGCGGTCAGCCCCAGCATTTT. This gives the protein CASSVAGGGQPQHF.

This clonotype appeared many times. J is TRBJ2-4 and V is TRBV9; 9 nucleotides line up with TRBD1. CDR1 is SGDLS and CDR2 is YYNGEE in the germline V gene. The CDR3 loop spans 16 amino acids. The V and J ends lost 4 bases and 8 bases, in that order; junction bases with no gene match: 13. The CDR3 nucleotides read TGTGCCAGCAGCTCTAGAGGGGGACAGGGAAGGGACATTCAGTACTTC. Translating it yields CASSSRGGQGRDIQYF.

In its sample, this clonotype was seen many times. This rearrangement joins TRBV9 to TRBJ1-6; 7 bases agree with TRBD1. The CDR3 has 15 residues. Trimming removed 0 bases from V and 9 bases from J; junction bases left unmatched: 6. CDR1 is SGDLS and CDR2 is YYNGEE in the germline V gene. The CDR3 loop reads CASSVERQGVSPLHF. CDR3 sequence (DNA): TGTGCCAGCAGCGTAGAGCGCCAGGGGGTTTCACCCCTCCACTTT.

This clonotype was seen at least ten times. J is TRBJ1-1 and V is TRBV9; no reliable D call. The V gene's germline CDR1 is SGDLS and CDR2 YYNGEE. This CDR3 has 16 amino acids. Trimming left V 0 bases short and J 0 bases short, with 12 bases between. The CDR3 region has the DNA TGTGCCAGCAGCGTAGTGCCACCCCCGTTGAACACTGAAGCTTTCTTT. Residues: CASSVVPPPLNTEAFF.

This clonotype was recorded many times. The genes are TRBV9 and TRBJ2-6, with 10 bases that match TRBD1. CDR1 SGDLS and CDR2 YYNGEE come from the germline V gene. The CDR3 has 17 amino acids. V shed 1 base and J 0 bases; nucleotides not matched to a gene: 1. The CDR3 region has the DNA TGTGCCAGCAGCGTATGGGACAGGGGCTCTGGGGCCAACGTCCTGACTTTC. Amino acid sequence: CASSVWDRGSGANVLTF.

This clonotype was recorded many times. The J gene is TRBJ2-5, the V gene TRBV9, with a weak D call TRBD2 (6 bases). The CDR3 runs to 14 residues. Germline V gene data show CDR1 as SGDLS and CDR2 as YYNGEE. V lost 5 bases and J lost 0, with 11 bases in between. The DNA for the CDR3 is TGTGCCAGCAGTGACGGGGGATACCAAGAGACCCAGTACTTC. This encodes CASSDGGYQETQYF.

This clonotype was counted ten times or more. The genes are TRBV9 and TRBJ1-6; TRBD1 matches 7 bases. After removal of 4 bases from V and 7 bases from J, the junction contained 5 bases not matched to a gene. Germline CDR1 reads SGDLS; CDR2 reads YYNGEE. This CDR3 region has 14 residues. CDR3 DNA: TGTGCCAGCAGCTTAGGACAGGCCAATTCACCCCTCCACTTT. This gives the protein CASSLGQANSPLHF.

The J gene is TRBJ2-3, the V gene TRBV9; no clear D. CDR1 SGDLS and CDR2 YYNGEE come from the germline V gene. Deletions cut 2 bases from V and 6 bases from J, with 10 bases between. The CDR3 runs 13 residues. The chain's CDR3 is CASSVRVGDTQYF. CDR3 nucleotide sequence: TGTGCCAGCAGCGTCCGGGTGGGGGATACGCAGTATTTT.

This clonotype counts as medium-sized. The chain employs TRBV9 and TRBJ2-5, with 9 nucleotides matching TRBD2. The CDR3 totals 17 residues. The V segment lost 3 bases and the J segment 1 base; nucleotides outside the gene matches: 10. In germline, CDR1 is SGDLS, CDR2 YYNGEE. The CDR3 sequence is CASSEGGIAGAQETQYF. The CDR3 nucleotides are TGTGCCAGCAGCGAGGGAGGGATAGCGGGGGCCCAAGAGACCCAGTACTTC.